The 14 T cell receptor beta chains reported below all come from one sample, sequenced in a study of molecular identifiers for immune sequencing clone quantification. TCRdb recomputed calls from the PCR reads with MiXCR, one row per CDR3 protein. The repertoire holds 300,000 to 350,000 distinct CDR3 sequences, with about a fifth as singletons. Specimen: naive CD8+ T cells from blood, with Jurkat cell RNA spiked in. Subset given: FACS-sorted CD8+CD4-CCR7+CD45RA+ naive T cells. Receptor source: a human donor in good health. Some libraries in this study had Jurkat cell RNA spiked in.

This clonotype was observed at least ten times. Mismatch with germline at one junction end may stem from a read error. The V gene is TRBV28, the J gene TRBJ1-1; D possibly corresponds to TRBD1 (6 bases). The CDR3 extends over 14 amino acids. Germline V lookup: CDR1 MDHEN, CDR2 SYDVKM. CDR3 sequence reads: CASSLRGMNTEAFF. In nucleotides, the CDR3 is TGCGCCAGCAGCTTAAGGGGGATGAACACTGAAGCTTTCTTT.

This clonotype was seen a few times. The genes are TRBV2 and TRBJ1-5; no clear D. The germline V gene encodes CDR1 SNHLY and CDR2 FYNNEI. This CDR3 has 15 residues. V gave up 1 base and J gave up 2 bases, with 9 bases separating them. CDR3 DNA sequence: TGTGCCAGCAGTGAAGTGTTATTGGGCAATCAGCCCCAGCATTTT. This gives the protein CASSEVLLGNQPQHF. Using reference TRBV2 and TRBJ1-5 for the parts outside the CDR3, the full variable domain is EPEVTQTPSHQVTQMGQEVILRCVPISNHLYFYWYRQILGQKVEFLVSFYNNEISEKSEIFDDQFSVERPDGSNFTLKIRSTKLEDSAMYFCASSEVLLGNQPQHFGDGTRLSIL.

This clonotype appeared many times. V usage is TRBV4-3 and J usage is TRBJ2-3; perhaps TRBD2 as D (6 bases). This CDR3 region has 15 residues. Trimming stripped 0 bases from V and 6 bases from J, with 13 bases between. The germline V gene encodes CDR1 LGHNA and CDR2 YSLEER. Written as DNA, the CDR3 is TGCGCCAGCAGCCAAGAACACCCCGCGGGGGATACGCAGTATTTT. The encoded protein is CASSQEHPAGDTQYF.

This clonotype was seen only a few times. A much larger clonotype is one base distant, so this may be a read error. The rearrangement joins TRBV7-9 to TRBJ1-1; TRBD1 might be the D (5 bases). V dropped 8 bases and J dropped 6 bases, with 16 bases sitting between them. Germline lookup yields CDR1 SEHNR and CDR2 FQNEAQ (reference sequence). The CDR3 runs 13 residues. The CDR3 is CASLGGNVAEAFF. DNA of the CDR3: TGTGCCAGCTTGGGGGGAAATGTAGCTGAAGCTTTCTTT.

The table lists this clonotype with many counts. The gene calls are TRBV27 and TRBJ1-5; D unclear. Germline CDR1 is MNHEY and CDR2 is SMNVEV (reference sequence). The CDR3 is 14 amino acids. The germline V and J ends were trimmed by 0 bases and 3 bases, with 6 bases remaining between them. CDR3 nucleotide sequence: TGTGCCAGCAGTTTATCTGGGTTCAATCAGCCCCAGCATTTT. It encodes CASSLSGFNQPQHF.

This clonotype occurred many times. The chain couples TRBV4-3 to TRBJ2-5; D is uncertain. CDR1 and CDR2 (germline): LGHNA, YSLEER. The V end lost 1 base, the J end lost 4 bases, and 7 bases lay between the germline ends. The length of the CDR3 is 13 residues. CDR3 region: CASSQGTRETQYF. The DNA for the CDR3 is TGCGCCAGCAGCCAAGGGACGCGAGAGACCCAGTACTTC.

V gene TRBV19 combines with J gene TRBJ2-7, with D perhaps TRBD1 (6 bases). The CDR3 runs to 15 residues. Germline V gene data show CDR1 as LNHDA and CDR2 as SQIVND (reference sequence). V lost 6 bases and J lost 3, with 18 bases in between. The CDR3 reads CASSTAGTSSYEQYF. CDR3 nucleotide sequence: TGTGCCAGTAGCACAGCCGGGACATCTAGCTACGAGCAGTACTTC.

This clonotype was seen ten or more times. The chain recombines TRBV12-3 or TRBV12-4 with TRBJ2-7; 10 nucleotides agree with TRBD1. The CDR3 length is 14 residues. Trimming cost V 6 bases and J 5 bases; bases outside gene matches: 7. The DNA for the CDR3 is TGTGCCAGCAGCACCGGGACAGGGGTCCACGAGCAGTACTTC. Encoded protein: CASSTGTGVHEQYF.

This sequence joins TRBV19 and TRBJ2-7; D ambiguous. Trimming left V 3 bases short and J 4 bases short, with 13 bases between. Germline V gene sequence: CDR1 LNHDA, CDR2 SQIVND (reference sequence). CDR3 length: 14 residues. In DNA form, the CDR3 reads TGTGCCAGTAGTATGGGCGACACATCGTACGAGCAGTACTTC. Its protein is CASSMGDTSYEQYF. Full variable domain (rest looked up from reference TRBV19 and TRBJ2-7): DGGITQSPKYLFRKEGQNVTLSCEQNLNHDAMYWYRQDPGQGLRLIYYSQIVNDFQKGDIAEGYSVSREKKESFPLTVTSAQKNPTAFYLCASSMGDTSYEQYFGPGTRLTVT.

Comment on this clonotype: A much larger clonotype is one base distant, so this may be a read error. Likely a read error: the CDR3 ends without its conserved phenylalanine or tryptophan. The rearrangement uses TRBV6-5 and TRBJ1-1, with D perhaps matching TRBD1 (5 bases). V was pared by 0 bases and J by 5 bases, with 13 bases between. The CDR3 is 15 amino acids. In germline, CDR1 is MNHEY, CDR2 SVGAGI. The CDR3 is CASSYSGDGGTEAFL. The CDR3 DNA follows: TGTGCCAGCAGTTACTCGGGGGACGGGGGAACTGAAGCTTTCCTT.

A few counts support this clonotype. The CDR3 region has the DNA TGTGCCAGCAGCCAAGATATAAGGGGCGGTGGCACTGAAGCTTTCTTT. This encodes CASSQDIRGGGTEAFF. The J gene is TRBJ1-1, the V gene TRBV14; a weak D match, TRBD1 (5 bases). The CDR3 extends over 16 amino acids. CDR1 is SGHDN and CDR2 is FVKESK in the germline V gene. V lost 0 bases and J lost 4, with 15 bases in between.

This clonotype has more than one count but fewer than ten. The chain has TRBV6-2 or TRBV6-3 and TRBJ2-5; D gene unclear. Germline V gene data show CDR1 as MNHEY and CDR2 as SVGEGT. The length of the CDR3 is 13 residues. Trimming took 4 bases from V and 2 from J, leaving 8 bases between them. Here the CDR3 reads CASSSRQQETQYF. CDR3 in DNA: TGTGCCAGCAGTTCCCGCCAGCAAGAGACCCAGTACTTC.

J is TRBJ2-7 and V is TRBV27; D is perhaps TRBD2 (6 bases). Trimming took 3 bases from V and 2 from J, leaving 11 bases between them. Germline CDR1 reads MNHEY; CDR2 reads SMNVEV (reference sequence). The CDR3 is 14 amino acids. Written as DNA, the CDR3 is TGTGCCAGCAGTTTTGTCGGGAGCACCTACGAGCAGTACTTC. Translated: CASSFVGSTYEQYF.

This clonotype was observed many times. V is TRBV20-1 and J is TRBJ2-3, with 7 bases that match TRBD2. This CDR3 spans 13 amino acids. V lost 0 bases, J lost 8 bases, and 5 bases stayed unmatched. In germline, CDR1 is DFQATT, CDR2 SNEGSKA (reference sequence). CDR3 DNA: TGCAGTGCTAGAGATCGGAGGGAGGGTACGCAGTATTTT. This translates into CSARDRREGTQYF.